A selection of T cell receptor beta chains follows, all from one sample in a study of blood T cells in healthy people across ages. TCRdb reprocessed the 5' RACE reads with MiXCR, giving one entry per CDR3 protein. The repertoire holds 1.4 million or so distinct CDR3 sequences, around 40% seen once, with about 4.1% in the top ten. Input material: blood. These receptors originate from a woman aged 18-29 years in good health. Both conserved end residues are part of each CDR3. The order of the fields is J gene, D gene, clone size, V gene, CDR3 DNA, CDR3 protein. D genes are given only for firm matches. Size tells how often a clone was seen (once, few, many) or the class of an expanded clone, and some rows leave it out.

j_call: TRBJ2-7; d_call: NA; clone_size: NA; v_call: TRBV2; cdr3_nt: TGTGCCAGCCGAGATCTAGCCGGCTCCTACGAGCAGTACTTC; cdr3_aa: CASRDLAGSYEQYF
j_call: TRBJ2-5; d_call: TRBD1; clone_size: NA; v_call: TRBV5-1; cdr3_nt: TGCGCCAGCAGCTCCGATGGGGACAGTGAAGAGACCCAGTACTTC; cdr3_aa: CASSSDGDSEETQYF
j_call: TRBJ1-5; d_call: NA; clone_size: NA; v_call: TRBV4-2; cdr3_nt: TGTACCAGCAGCCAAGTCCCCACTGAACATCAGCCCCAGCATTTT; cdr3_aa: CTSSQVPTEHQPQHF
j_call: TRBJ2-7; d_call: NA; clone_size: few; v_call: TRBV6-5; cdr3_nt: TGTGCCAGCAGTTACCCGGGGACTTACGAGCAGTACTTC; cdr3_aa: CASSYPGTYEQYF
j_call: TRBJ2-3; d_call: NA; clone_size: NA; v_call: TRBV20-1; cdr3_nt: TGCAGTGCTATCTCTCTCAGTCCAGATACGCAGTATTTT; cdr3_aa: CSAISLSPDTQYF
j_call: TRBJ1-3; d_call: NA; clone_size: few; v_call: TRBV9; cdr3_nt: TGTGCCAGCAGCGCGCACAGGGCCCCATTCTCTGGAAACACCATATATTTT; cdr3_aa: CASSAHRAPFSGNTIYF
j_call: TRBJ2-7; d_call: TRBD1; clone_size: NA; v_call: TRBV20-1; cdr3_nt: TGCAGTGCTGGCGACAGGGGAATTAGGTACGAGCAGTACTTC; cdr3_aa: CSAGDRGIRYEQYF
j_call: TRBJ1-5; d_call: TRBD1; clone_size: few; v_call: TRBV12-3/TRBV12-4; cdr3_nt: TGTGCCAGCAGGTTGACAGGGGATAGCAATCAGCCCCAGCATTTT; cdr3_aa: CASRLTGDSNQPQHF
j_call: TRBJ2-7; d_call: NA; clone_size: NA; v_call: TRBV27; cdr3_nt: TGTGCCAGCAGAGAAGTTATACGGCGGGGGCCCTACAATGAGCAGTACTTC; cdr3_aa: CASREVIRRGPYNEQYF
j_call: TRBJ2-1; d_call: NA; clone_size: few; v_call: TRBV28; cdr3_nt: TGTGCCAGCAGTTTATTACAGGGCGAGCAGTTCTTC; cdr3_aa: CASSLLQGEQFF
j_call: TRBJ2-3; d_call: NA; clone_size: NA; v_call: TRBV7-2; cdr3_nt: TGTGCCAGCAGCTTAGCCGGCAGGGGCACGGTAAATACGCAGTATTTT; cdr3_aa: CASSLAGRGTVNTQYF
j_call: TRBJ1-1; d_call: NA; clone_size: NA; v_call: TRBV2; cdr3_nt: TGTGCCAGCAGAGTGGATATGAACACTGAAGCTTTCTTT; cdr3_aa: CASRVDMNTEAFF